This T cell receptor (beta chain) is drawn from a study of neoadjuvant anti-PD-1 for oral cavity cancer. Study-level information: Nivolumab at 3 mg/kg was mostly given biweekly, three to four doses, pre-surgery.

The table came from immunoSEQ multiplex PCR; TCRdb's copy has only in-frame clones and leaves some out. The data show more than 12,000 clones, with about 44% seen just once and 39% held by the top ten. CDR3 length: 16 amino acids. The V gene end was trimmed by 4 bases and the J gene end by 6 bases; junction bases not matched to a gene: 7. CDR1 is SGHRS, CDR2 YFSETQ, per germline. Time point denoted: after neoadjuvant nivolumab, at surgical resection. The receptor's source is a person aged 40 to 85 with oral cavity squamous cell carcinoma. Material: tumor tissue, obtained after nivolumab (anti-PD-1) treatment. The gene calls are TRBV5-1 and TRBJ2-1; 13 bases agree with TRBD2. Here the CDR3 DNA reads TGCGCCAGCAGCCTGACTAGCGGGGGGTCCATCAATGAGCAGTTCTTC. Its protein is CASSLTSGGSINEQFF. Drawing the rest from reference TRBV5-1 and TRBJ2-1, the complete variable domain is KAGVTQTPRYLIKTRGQQVTLSCSPISGHRSVSWYQQTPGQGLQFLFEYFSETQRNKGNFPGRFSGRQFSNSRSEMNVSTLELGDSALYLCASSLTSGGSINEQFFGPGTRLTVL.